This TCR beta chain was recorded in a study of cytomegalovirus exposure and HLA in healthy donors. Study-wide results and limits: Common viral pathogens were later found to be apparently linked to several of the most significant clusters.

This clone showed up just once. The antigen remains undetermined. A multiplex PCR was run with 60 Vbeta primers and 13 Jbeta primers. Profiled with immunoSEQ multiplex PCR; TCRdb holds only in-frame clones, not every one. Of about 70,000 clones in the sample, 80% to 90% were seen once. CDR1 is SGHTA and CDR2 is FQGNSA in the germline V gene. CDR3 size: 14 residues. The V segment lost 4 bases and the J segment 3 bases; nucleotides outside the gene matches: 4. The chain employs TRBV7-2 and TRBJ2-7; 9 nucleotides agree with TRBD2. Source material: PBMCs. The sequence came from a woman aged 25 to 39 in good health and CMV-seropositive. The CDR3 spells CASSYISGSYEQYF. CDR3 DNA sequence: TGTGCCAGCAGCTATATTAGCGGGAGCTACGAGCAGTACTTC.